These T cell receptor beta chains were read from a single sample in a study of CD8 T cells in ankylosing spondylitis. TCRdb called the 5' RACE reads again in MiXCR, with one record for every CDR3 protein. Of approximately 400,000 distinct CDR3 sequences in the sample, roughly 18% were seen once. The specimen sequenced was blood, either unsorted or a sorted T cell fraction (not recorded which). These receptors were taken from a male donor with ankylosing spondylitis. The CDR3 runs from the conserved cysteine through the conserved F or W. Fields, in order: V gene, D gene, clone size, J gene, CDR3 DNA, CDR3 protein. A D gene is named only where the DNA matches it firmly. The size entry is marked missing in some rows and otherwise reads once, few, many or a size class.

v_call: TRBV7-3
d_call: TRBD2
clone_size: few
j_call: TRBJ2-3
cdr3_nt: TGTGCCAGCAGCCCTACCGGGACTAGCGGCCTTCTGAATACGCAGTATTTT
cdr3_aa: CASSPTGTSGLLNTQYF

v_call: TRBV7-2
d_call: NA
clone_size: few
j_call: TRBJ2-2
cdr3_nt: TGTGCCAGCAGCTTAGAGAGACAGAACACCGGGGAGCTGTTTTTT
cdr3_aa: CASSLERQNTGELFF

v_call: TRBV5-1
d_call: TRBD2
clone_size: few
j_call: TRBJ2-1
cdr3_nt: TGCGCCAGCAGCTTCTATCCCGGGGGGGCCTACAATGAGCAGTTCTTC
cdr3_aa: CASSFYPGGAYNEQFF

v_call: TRBV28
d_call: NA
clone_size: NA
j_call: TRBJ2-3
cdr3_nt: TGTGCCAGCAGTGTCCAGGGGTTACATAAAGGGGATACGCAGTATTTT
cdr3_aa: CASSVQGLHKGDTQYF

v_call: TRBV6-2/TRBV6-3
d_call: TRBD2
clone_size: many
j_call: TRBJ2-2
cdr3_nt: TGTGCCAGCAGCCAATATGGGACTAGCGGGACCGGGGAGCTGTTTTTT
cdr3_aa: CASSQYGTSGTGELFF

v_call: TRBV11-2
d_call: NA
clone_size: few
j_call: TRBJ2-5
cdr3_nt: TGTGCCAGCAGCTTGGGAGAGAGGACCCAGTACTTC
cdr3_aa: CASSLGERTQYF

v_call: TRBV10-3
d_call: NA
clone_size: many
j_call: TRBJ1-1
cdr3_nt: TGTGCCATCAGCCCCGGGACCTACACTGAAGCTTTCTTT
cdr3_aa: CAISPGTYTEAFF

v_call: TRBV30
d_call: NA
clone_size: NA
j_call: TRBJ1-1
cdr3_nt: TGTGCCTGGAGTCGACTGTGGGGGAACACTGAAGCTTTCTTT
cdr3_aa: CAWSRLWGNTEAFF

v_call: TRBV12-3/TRBV12-4
d_call: NA
clone_size: few
j_call: TRBJ1-2
cdr3_nt: TGTGCCAGCAGTTATACCTATGGCTACACCTTC
cdr3_aa: CASSYTYGYTF

v_call: TRBV7-2
d_call: NA
clone_size: few
j_call: TRBJ1-2
cdr3_nt: TGTGCCAGCAGCCCCGGGACATTAGCGAACTATGGCTACACCTTC
cdr3_aa: CASSPGTLANYGYTF

v_call: TRBV12-3/TRBV12-4
d_call: NA
clone_size: few
j_call: TRBJ1-2
cdr3_nt: TGTGCCAGCAGTGTCAACTATGGCTACACCTTC
cdr3_aa: CASSVNYGYTF

v_call: TRBV3-1
d_call: NA
clone_size: NA
j_call: TRBJ2-2
cdr3_nt: TGTGCCAGCAGCCGATTCGACAGTAACACCGGGGAGCTGTTTTTT
cdr3_aa: CASSRFDSNTGELFF

v_call: TRBV9
d_call: NA
clone_size: NA
j_call: TRBJ2-1
cdr3_nt: TGTGCCAGCAGCGTAGCTGCTAGCTCTAGTGAGCAGTTCTTC
cdr3_aa: CASSVAASSSEQFF

v_call: TRBV10-3
d_call: NA
clone_size: NA
j_call: TRBJ1-2
cdr3_nt: TGTGCCATCAGTGGGGGGACCAAAGCTAACTATGGCTACACCTTC
cdr3_aa: CAISGGTKANYGYTF

v_call: TRBV20-1
d_call: NA
clone_size: few
j_call: TRBJ1-3
cdr3_nt: TGCAGTGCTAGTCGGAGGTCAAGCTCTGGAAACACCATATATTTT
cdr3_aa: CSASRRSSSGNTIYF

v_call: TRBV10-3
d_call: TRBD1
clone_size: few
j_call: TRBJ1-4
cdr3_nt: TGTGCCACCGGACAGGACCAGTCTGAAAAACTGTTTTTT
cdr3_aa: CATGQDQSEKLFF

v_call: TRBV2
d_call: NA
clone_size: NA
j_call: TRBJ1-5
cdr3_nt: TGTGCCAGCAGACAGGGTAGGGGCAATCAGCCCCAGCATTTT
cdr3_aa: CASRQGRGNQPQHF

v_call: TRBV18
d_call: NA
clone_size: many
j_call: TRBJ2-1
cdr3_nt: TGTGCCAGCTCACCACCGGGACGGATCTACAATGAGCAGTTCTTC
cdr3_aa: CASSPPGRIYNEQFF

v_call: TRBV4-1
d_call: TRBD2
clone_size: many
j_call: TRBJ2-3
cdr3_nt: TGCGCCAGCAGCCAAGAAGGGGGGGCTAGCGGGAGAGCAGATACGCAGTATTTT
cdr3_aa: CASSQEGGASGRADTQYF

v_call: TRBV3-1
d_call: NA
clone_size: NA
j_call: TRBJ2-1
cdr3_nt: TGTGCCAGCACCTCCTGGGCCCGGGAGCAGTTCTTC
cdr3_aa: CASTSWAREQFF

v_call: TRBV2
d_call: TRBD1
clone_size: few
j_call: TRBJ1-5
cdr3_nt: TGTGCCAGCAGTGGGACAGGGAGTAGCAATCAGCCCCAGCATTTT
cdr3_aa: CASSGTGSSNQPQHF

v_call: TRBV6-2/TRBV6-3
d_call: NA
clone_size: NA
j_call: TRBJ2-6
cdr3_nt: TGTGCCAGCAGTTACGGGTTCTCTGGGGCCAACGTCCTGACTTTC
cdr3_aa: CASSYGFSGANVLTF

v_call: TRBV27
d_call: NA
clone_size: many
j_call: TRBJ2-3
cdr3_nt: TGTGCCAGCAGTTTAGCTTGGGCAGATACGCAGTATTTT
cdr3_aa: CASSLAWADTQYF

v_call: TRBV5-1
d_call: TRBD1
clone_size: few
j_call: TRBJ1-2
cdr3_nt: TGCGCCAGCAGCGTGGGAGGACAGGCCACCTATGGCTACACCTTC
cdr3_aa: CASSVGGQATYGYTF

v_call: TRBV20-1
d_call: TRBD1
clone_size: NA
j_call: TRBJ2-1
cdr3_nt: TGCAGTGCTGGGACAGCCTCCTACAATGAGCAGTTCTTC
cdr3_aa: CSAGTASYNEQFF

v_call: TRBV20-1
d_call: NA
clone_size: NA
j_call: TRBJ2-1
cdr3_nt: TGCAGTGCTAGACGTCCAGTGGGCAAGCTTAGCTCCTACAATGAGCAGTTCTTC
cdr3_aa: CSARRPVGKLSSYNEQFF

v_call: TRBV5-1
d_call: TRBD2
clone_size: NA
j_call: TRBJ2-3
cdr3_nt: TGCGCCAGCAGCTTGTCGATAAACTTAGCGGGGTCTAGCACAGATACGCAGTATTTT
cdr3_aa: CASSLSINLAGSSTDTQYF

v_call: TRBV7-2
d_call: TRBD2
clone_size: many
j_call: TRBJ2-3
cdr3_nt: TGTGCCAGCAGCTTCGGACTAGCGGGACAAACAGATACGCAGTATTTT
cdr3_aa: CASSFGLAGQTDTQYF

v_call: TRBV20-1
d_call: NA
clone_size: NA
j_call: TRBJ1-1
cdr3_nt: TGCAGTGCTAGAGACGGGACAACTGCACCGAACACTGAAGCTTTCTTT
cdr3_aa: CSARDGTTAPNTEAFF

v_call: TRBV28
d_call: TRBD1
clone_size: NA
j_call: TRBJ1-5
cdr3_nt: TGTGCCAGCAGACCGGGACAGGGTCGATATCAGCCCCAGCATTTT
cdr3_aa: CASRPGQGRYQPQHF

v_call: TRBV30
d_call: NA
clone_size: few
j_call: TRBJ1-1
cdr3_nt: TGTGCCTGGAGTCCGTCGGCCCTTGATAGAGCTTTCTTT
cdr3_aa: CAWSPSALDRAFF

v_call: TRBV12-3/TRBV12-4
d_call: TRBD2
clone_size: many
j_call: TRBJ2-1
cdr3_nt: TGTGCCAGCAGTCCTCCCGGGACTAGAGCTGAGCAGTTCTTC
cdr3_aa: CASSPPGTRAEQFF

v_call: TRBV5-1
d_call: NA
clone_size: NA
j_call: TRBJ1-6
cdr3_nt: TGCGCCAGCAGCAGGGCAAGGGACTCCTATAATTCACCCCTCCACTTT
cdr3_aa: CASSRARDSYNSPLHF

v_call: TRBV10-3
d_call: NA
clone_size: many
j_call: TRBJ2-7
cdr3_nt: TGTGCCACAGGGCCCCCACCCTCGACCGAGCAGTACTTC
cdr3_aa: CATGPPPSTEQYF

v_call: TRBV20-1
d_call: TRBD2
clone_size: few
j_call: TRBJ2-3
cdr3_nt: TGCAGTGCACAATTAGCGGGAGTGAGAGATACGCAGTATTTT
cdr3_aa: CSAQLAGVRDTQYF

v_call: TRBV5-1
d_call: TRBD2
clone_size: few
j_call: TRBJ2-3
cdr3_nt: TGCGCCAGCAGCTCGGCGGGGGTATCCACAGATACGCAGTATTTT
cdr3_aa: CASSSAGVSTDTQYF

v_call: TRBV30
d_call: NA
clone_size: NA
j_call: TRBJ1-2
cdr3_nt: TGTGCCTGGTCTGTTGGGGTAAACTATGGCTACACCTTC
cdr3_aa: CAWSVGVNYGYTF

v_call: TRBV5-1
d_call: TRBD1
clone_size: few
j_call: TRBJ2-7
cdr3_nt: TGCGCCAGTAGACAGGGTGATGGATACGAGCAGTACTTC
cdr3_aa: CASRQGDGYEQYF

v_call: TRBV12-3/TRBV12-4
d_call: NA
clone_size: many
j_call: TRBJ1-3
cdr3_nt: TGTGCCAGCAGACAGAGCTCTGGAAACACCATATATTTT
cdr3_aa: CASRQSSGNTIYF

v_call: TRBV10-3
d_call: NA
clone_size: NA
j_call: TRBJ1-3
cdr3_nt: TGTGCCATCAGCAGACAGGTCCAAGGTGGAAACACCATATATTTT
cdr3_aa: CAISRQVQGGNTIYF

v_call: TRBV7-2
d_call: NA
clone_size: NA
j_call: TRBJ2-5
cdr3_nt: TGTGCCAGCAGCTTTGGATTAGCGCATGAGACCCAGTACTTC
cdr3_aa: CASSFGLAHETQYF

v_call: TRBV12-3/TRBV12-4
d_call: NA
clone_size: NA
j_call: TRBJ2-7
cdr3_nt: TGTGCCAGCAGTTTCCGGCGTAGACGCTACGAGCAGTACTTC
cdr3_aa: CASSFRRRRYEQYF

v_call: TRBV24-1
d_call: TRBD1
clone_size: NA
j_call: TRBJ2-1
cdr3_nt: TGTGCCACCAGTGGCTCGACAGGGGGCTCCTACAATGAGCAGTTCTTC
cdr3_aa: CATSGSTGGSYNEQFF

v_call: TRBV10-3
d_call: TRBD1
clone_size: NA
j_call: TRBJ1-2
cdr3_nt: TGTGCCATCACCGGACAGGTCCCTAACTATGGCTACACCTTC
cdr3_aa: CAITGQVPNYGYTF

v_call: TRBV12-3/TRBV12-4
d_call: NA
clone_size: many
j_call: TRBJ2-1
cdr3_nt: TGTGCCAGCAGTTTACCGGGTATTGAGCAGTTCTTC
cdr3_aa: CASSLPGIEQFF

v_call: TRBV3-1
d_call: TRBD2
clone_size: few
j_call: TRBJ2-5
cdr3_nt: TGTGCCAGCAGCCCGTCGACTAGCGGGGGAGGAGAGACCCAGTACTTC
cdr3_aa: CASSPSTSGGGETQYF

v_call: TRBV6-1
d_call: TRBD2
clone_size: few
j_call: TRBJ2-1
cdr3_nt: TGTGCCAGCAGTGAATTGGGACTAGGATCTTTCTTC
cdr3_aa: CASSELGLGSFF

v_call: TRBV5-1
d_call: TRBD1
clone_size: NA
j_call: TRBJ1-1
cdr3_nt: TGCGCCAGCAGCTTGGAAGGGGGCTGGACTGAAGCTTTCTTT
cdr3_aa: CASSLEGGWTEAFF

v_call: TRBV5-1
d_call: NA
clone_size: NA
j_call: TRBJ2-3
cdr3_nt: TGCGCCAGCAGCTCCGGGACTTCCGAATCTACGCAGTATTTT
cdr3_aa: CASSSGTSESTQYF

v_call: TRBV12-3/TRBV12-4
d_call: NA
clone_size: few
j_call: TRBJ1-5
cdr3_nt: TGTGCCAGCAGTTTCAGGGAATTGAGTCAGCCCCAGCATTTT
cdr3_aa: CASSFRELSQPQHF